Below are 30 T cell receptor beta chains sequenced from a single sample in a study of vaccination and CD4 T cells after COVID-19. Treatment reported: roughly 10-day PBMC culture with coronavirus spike peptide pools or control peptides (ViraFEST assay). CD4+ T cells that had been cultured provided DNA sequenced with the Oncomine TCR Beta short-read assay. TCRdb ran MiXCR on the PCR reads and lists one entry per CDR3 protein. The table records over 15,000 distinct CDR3 sequences, approximately 54% of them present only once. Their recognized antigens are unknown. Source material: CD4+ T cells from blood, cultured in vitro. The source of these receptors is a human donor who had recovered from COVID-19.

The gene calls are TRBV2 and TRBJ1-1, with D maybe TRBD1 (5 bases). The CDR3 contains 12 residues. Germline CDR1 SNHLY, CDR2 FYNNEI. Trimming took 5 bases from V and 5 from J, leaving 9 bases between them. The CDR3 loop reads CASSWGETEAFF. DNA for the CDR3: TGTGCCAGCAGTTGGGGGGAAACTGAAGCTTTCTTT. Drawing the rest from reference TRBV2 and TRBJ1-1, the complete variable domain is EPEVTQTPSHQVTQMGQEVILRCVPISNHLYFYWYRQILGQKVEFLVSFYNNEISEKSEIFDDQFSVERPDGSNFTLKIRSTKLEDSAMYFCASSWGETEAFFGQGTRLTVV.

The rearrangement uses TRBV28 and TRBJ1-6; perhaps TRBD1 as D (6 bases). V was trimmed by 5 bases and J by 6 bases, leaving 8 bases between them. Germline CDR1 is MDHEN and CDR2 is SYDVKM. The CDR3 has 13 amino acids. The DNA of the CDR3 is TGTGCCAGCAGTGGGGACACTAATTCACCCCTCCACTTT. It is translated as CASSGDTNSPLHF.

The CDR3 reads CATSGTRSYEQYF. The DNA for the CDR3 is TGTGCCACCTCAGGGACACGGAGCTACGAGCAGTACTTC. The chain recombines TRBV2 with TRBJ2-7, with a possible D match to TRBD1 (6 bases). The CDR3 length is 13 residues. Germline values: CDR1 SNHLY, CDR2 FYNNEI. V gave up 10 bases and J gave up 3 bases, with 16 bases separating them.

The chain employs TRBV7-9 and TRBJ2-3, with no clear D. Trimming pared 0 bases from V and 0 bases from J, leaving 10 bases between. Germline values: CDR1 SEHNR, CDR2 FQNEAQ (reference sequence). The CDR3 length is 16 residues. CDR3: CASSLALGLSTDTQYF. In DNA form, the CDR3 reads TGTGCCAGCAGCTTAGCACTCGGGCTGAGCACAGATACGCAGTATTTT.

The genes are TRBV11-2 and TRBJ2-7; TRBD2 aligns across 7 bases. CDR3 size: 15 residues. V shed 2 bases, J shed 0 bases, and the junction held 4 bases outside the gene matches. Germline CDR1 is SGHAT and CDR2 is FQNNGV. The CDR3 protein is CASSLTAGDSYEQYF. The CDR3 DNA follows: TGTGCCAGCAGCTTAACGGCGGGAGACTCCTACGAGCAGTACTTC.

The sample holds a few counts of this clonotype. The chain couples TRBV12-3 or TRBV12-4 to TRBJ2-1; TRBD2 matches 9 bases. CDR3 length: 13 amino acids. J gave up 12 bases and V 6 bases, and 9 bases lay outside the gene matches. The CDR3 DNA sequence: TGTGCCAGCAGGGGGGGACTAGCCGTAATGCAGTTCTTC. Residues: CASRGGLAVMQFF.

The V and J genes are TRBV20-1 and TRBJ1-2, with D tentatively TRBD1 (5 bases). The CDR3 has 14 residues. Germline-derived CDR1 and CDR2 are DFQATT and SNEGSKA (reference sequence). Between the trimmed V and J ends, which lost 5 bases and 0 bases, there was a span of 13 bases. The CDR3 region is CSAHGTGANYGYTF. CDR3 DNA: TGCAGTGCTCATGGAACAGGAGCTAACTATGGCTACACCTTC.

The chain recombines TRBV6-2 or TRBV6-3 with TRBJ2-7, with TRBD1 matching 8 bases. CDR3 size: 15 residues. Germline V gives CDR1 MNHEY, CDR2 SVGEGT. V shed 0 bases, J shed 4 bases, and the junction held 5 bases outside the gene matches. CDR3 region: CASSYSRQGAYEQYF. The CDR3 bases are TGTGCCAGCAGTTACTCGCGGCAGGGGGCTTACGAGCAGTACTTC.

This clonotype was seen a handful of times. V usage is TRBV29-1 and J usage is TRBJ1-1; TRBD1 matches at 10 bases. V was pared by 7 bases and J by 5 bases, with 10 bases of the junction left unmatched. CDR3 size: 14 residues. Germline CDR1 reads SQVTM; CDR2 reads ANQGSEA. The CDR3 DNA sequence: TGCAGCGCGGCTCGACAGGGGGCCGGGACTGAAGCTTTCTTT. Protein sequence: CSAARQGAGTEAFF.

CDR3 nucleotide sequence: TGTGCCAGCAGTCTGTATACGATGAGCTCCTACGAGCAGTACTTC. It translates to CASSLYTMSSYEQYF. The rearrangement links TRBV27 to TRBJ2-7; no definite D call. This CDR3 comprises 15 residues. Per germline, CDR1 MNHEY and CDR2 SMNVEV (reference sequence). Trimming shortened V by 5 bases and J by 0 bases, and 14 bases separated the two germline ends.

This rearrangement joins TRBV19 to TRBJ1-5; D is unresolved. The germline CDR1 and CDR2 sequences are LNHDA and SQIVND (reference sequence). Trimming cost V 7 bases and J 7 bases, with 17 bases left between them. CDR3 length equals 14 residues. The CDR3 loop reads CASKIPGRTQPQHF. Written as DNA, the CDR3 is TGTGCCAGTAAAATTCCGGGAAGGACCCAGCCCCAGCATTTT.

The chain recombines TRBV20-1 with TRBJ1-2; 11 bases line up with TRBD1. The germline CDR1 and CDR2 sequences are DFQATT and SNEGSKA (reference sequence). Losses at the gene ends were 5 bases for V and 6 bases for J; bases not matched to a gene: 11. The CDR3 is 15 residues long. In nucleotides, the CDR3 is TGCAGTGCTCACGGACAGGGGGCGCACTCTAATGGCTACACCTTC. This sequence encodes CSAHGQGAHSNGYTF.

In the case of this clonotype: A much bigger clone sits one base away, suggesting this may be a read error. The chain has TRBV10-3 and TRBJ2-5, with D hard to call. V was cut by 6 bases and J by 1 base, with 9 bases left in between. CDR1 is ENHRY, CDR2 SYGVKD, per germline. This CDR3 comprises 13 residues. DNA for the CDR3: TGTGCCATCAGCCTGGACGGCCAAGAGACCCAGTACTTC. Translating it yields CAISLDGQETQYF.

The gene calls are TRBV21-1 and TRBJ1-5. TRBV21-1 is annotated as a pseudogene. This CDR3 is 15 amino acids long. The CDR3 DNA reads as TGTGCCAGCAGCAAAGCGCGGGATTCTAAGCAGGCCCAGCATTTT. Translated: CASSKARDSKQAQHF.

The chain couples TRBV6-2 or TRBV6-3 to TRBJ1-6; D is ambiguous. The germline CDR1 and CDR2 sequences are MNHEY and SVGEGT. The CDR3 runs 11 residues. Trimming took 6 bases from V and 10 from J, leaving 7 bases between them. The CDR3 DNA reads as TGTGCCAGCAGCAACGGATCACCCCTCCACTTT. Translated: CASSNGSPLHF.

This chain connects TRBV18 to TRBJ1-4, with TRBD1 identical over 7 bases. The germline gives CDR1 KGHSH, CDR2 LQKENI. J was trimmed by 5 bases and V by 3 bases; bases with no gene match: 6. CDR3 length equals 15 residues. The DNA for the CDR3 is TGTGCCAGCTCACCTCAACAGGGGCTCAATGAAAAACTGTTTTTT. Its protein is CASSPQQGLNEKLFF.

The chain combines TRBV30 with TRBJ1-5; D unclear. Trimming took off 2 bases at V and 2 bases at J, with 22 bases between the two ends. The CDR3 runs 18 residues. Germline V lookup: CDR1 GTSNPN, CDR2 SVGIG (reference sequence). DNA for the CDR3: TGTGCCTGGAGTAACGGACTTGGTACGGGCAGGCGCAATCAGCCCCAGCATTTT. Translation: CAWSNGLGTGRRNQPQHF.

This clonotype was detected only a few times. The CDR3 nucleotides read TGTGCCAGCAGCCCCTGGGGGGGTAGTGGTGAGCAGTACTTC. This encodes CASSPWGGSGEQYF. The chain uses TRBV11-2 and TRBJ2-7; 7 nucleotides agree with TRBD2. The J segment lost 7 bases and the V segment lost 5 bases, leaving 11 bases of the junction unmatched. Looked up from germline, CDR1 is SGHAT and CDR2 is FQNNGV. The CDR3 loop spans 14 amino acids.

V is TRBV27 and J is TRBJ2-3; D might be TRBD1 (6 bases). The CDR3 consists of 17 residues. Trimming shortened V by 3 bases and J by 1 base, and 17 bases separated the two germline ends. From germline, CDR1 is MNHEY and CDR2 SMNVEV (reference sequence). CDR3 sequence reads: CASSFPRTQGGTDTQYF. Written as DNA, the CDR3 is TGTGCCAGCAGTTTCCCACGGACACAGGGAGGCACAGATACGCAGTATTTT.

The genes are TRBV20-1 and TRBJ1-6, with 7 bases aligning to TRBD1. Unmatched junction bases numbered 11, after V lost 6 bases and J lost 9 bases. The CDR3 is 14 amino acids. Germline CDR1 reads DFQATT; CDR2 reads SNEGSKA (reference sequence). The CDR3 region has the DNA TGCAGTGCAAGGACAGGACCTAGTAGTTCACCCCTCCACTTT. Amino acid sequence: CSARTGPSSSPLHF.

A few counts support this clonotype. This chain uses TRBV20-1 with TRBJ2-5; tentatively, D is TRBD1 or TRBD2 (5 bases each). CDR1 and CDR2 from the germline V gene are DFQATT and SNEGSKA (reference sequence). This CDR3 has 14 residues. V was clipped by 4 bases and J by 3 bases, with 15 bases between them. The CDR3 loop reads CSAIDLLGEETQYF. The CDR3 nucleotides are TGCAGTGCTATTGATCTTCTGGGGGAAGAGACCCAGTACTTC.

The chain recombines TRBV28 with TRBJ1-4; maybe TRBD1 (6 bases). There are 15 residues in the CDR3. Germline CDR1 reads MDHEN; CDR2 reads SYDVKM. The ends were cut back, 2 bases at V and 1 base at J, with 8 bases in the middle. This CDR3 reads CASSLPQGTNEKLFF. The CDR3 DNA reads as TGTGCCAGCAGTTTACCACAGGGAACTAATGAAAAACTGTTTTTT. The full variable domain, in which reference TRBV28 and TRBJ1-4 provide the parts outside the CDR3, is DVKVTQSSRYLVKRTGEKVFLECVQDMDHENMFWYRQDPGLGLRLIYFSYDVKMKEKGDIPEGYSVSREKKERFSLILESASTNQTSMYLCASSLPQGTNEKLFFGSGTQLSVL.

The chain links TRBV11-2 to TRBJ2-2; TRBD1 is a possible D gene (5 bases). Germline V gene lookup returns CDR1 SGHAT and CDR2 FQNNGV. The CDR3 has 16 amino acids. V was pared by 5 bases and J by 2 bases, with 15 bases between. This CDR3 reads CASSIIRQRNTGELFF. The CDR3, as DNA: TGTGCCAGCAGCATCATCAGACAGAGAAACACCGGGGAGCTGTTTTTT. The full variable domain, rest sourced from reference TRBV11-2 and TRBJ2-2, is EAGVAQSPRYKIIEKRQSVAFWCNPISGHATLYWYQQILGQGPKLLIQFQNNGVVDDSQLPKDRFSAERLKGVDSTLKIQPAKLEDSAVYLCASSIIRQRNTGELFFGEGSRLTVL.

The gene calls are TRBV21-1 and TRBJ1-2; the table names TRBD1, a call not compared with the DNA. TRBV21-1 has pseudogene status. The CDR3 spans 14 residues. CDR3 coding DNA: TGTGCCGGTCCGGGGGCCGGTTTTAACTATGGCTACACCTTC. Translating gives CAGPGAGFNYGYTF.

The V call is TRBV7-9, the J call TRBJ1-4, with 9 bases fitting TRBD1. Trimming at V came to 6 bases and at J to 8 bases, leaving 7 bases not matched to a gene. Germline assignment: CDR1 SEHNR and CDR2 FQNEAQ (reference sequence). The CDR3 covers 14 residues. The CDR3 coding sequence is TGTGCCAGCAGTTGGAGGACAGGGGAGGAAAAACTGTTTTTT. It translates to CASSWRTGEEKLFF.

There are a few counts of this clonotype. The chain has TRBV7-3 and TRBJ2-5; D is uncertain. The CDR3 contains 13 residues. Trimming removed 4 bases from V and 2 bases from J, with 8 bases in between. Germline assignment: CDR1 SGHTA and CDR2 FQGTGA. The CDR3 nucleotides are TGTGCCAGCAGCTCTTGGGCTCAAGAGACCCAGTACTTC. Translated: CASSSWAQETQYF.

The chain links TRBV20-1 to TRBJ2-1; 7 bases agree with TRBD1. Germline lookup yields CDR1 DFQATT and CDR2 SNEGSKA (reference sequence). J gave up 3 bases and V 5 bases, and 10 bases lay outside the gene matches. CDR3 length: 15 amino acids. The CDR3: CSAPPLDRYYNEQFF. The CDR3, as DNA: TGCAGTGCTCCACCCTTGGACAGGTACTACAATGAGCAGTTCTTC.

The table lists this clonotype with a few counts. The chain joins TRBV2 to TRBJ1-2; tentative D call: TRBD1 (6 bases). Germline V gene sequence: CDR1 SNHLY, CDR2 FYNNEI. This CDR3 comprises 16 residues. V was trimmed by 1 base and J by 0 bases, leaving 12 bases between them. CDR3 residues: CASSEGNRAPNYGYTF. The CDR3 coding sequence is TGTGCCAGCAGTGAAGGGAACAGGGCCCCTAACTATGGCTACACCTTC.

Note on this clonotype: One end of the junction varies from germline; a read error may be responsible. This chain links TRBV3-1 with TRBJ1-5; TRBD1 aligns across 8 bases. Germline V gene lookup returns CDR1 LGHDT and CDR2 YNNKEL (reference sequence). The CDR3 loop spans 13 amino acids. CDR3 region: CNEDRGSNQPQHF. DNA of the CDR3: TGCAATGAAGACAGGGGAAGCAATCAGCCCCAGCATTTT.

The chain uses TRBV19 and TRBJ2-1; D is unresolved. The CDR3 length is 14 residues. Between the trimmed V and J ends, which lost 3 bases and 4 bases, there was a span of 10 bases. Germline V gene lookup returns CDR1 LNHDA and CDR2 SQIVND (reference sequence). Here the CDR3 reads CASSIGTAYNEQFF. The CDR3 DNA reads as TGTGCCAGTAGTATCGGTACCGCTTACAATGAGCAGTTCTTC.